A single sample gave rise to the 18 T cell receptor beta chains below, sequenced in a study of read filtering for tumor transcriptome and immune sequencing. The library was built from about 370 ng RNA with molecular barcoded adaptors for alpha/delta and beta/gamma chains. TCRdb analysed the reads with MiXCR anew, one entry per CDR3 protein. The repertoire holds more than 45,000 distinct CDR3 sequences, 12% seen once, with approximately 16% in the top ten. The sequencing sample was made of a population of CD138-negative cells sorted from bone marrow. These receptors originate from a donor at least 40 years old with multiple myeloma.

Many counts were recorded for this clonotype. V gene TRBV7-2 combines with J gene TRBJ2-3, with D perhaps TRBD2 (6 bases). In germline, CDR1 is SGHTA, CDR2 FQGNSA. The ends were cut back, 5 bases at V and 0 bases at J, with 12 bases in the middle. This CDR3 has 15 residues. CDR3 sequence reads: CASSPGLPSTDTQYF. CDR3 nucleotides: TGTGCCAGCAGCCCGGGACTCCCTAGCACAGATACGCAGTATTTT.

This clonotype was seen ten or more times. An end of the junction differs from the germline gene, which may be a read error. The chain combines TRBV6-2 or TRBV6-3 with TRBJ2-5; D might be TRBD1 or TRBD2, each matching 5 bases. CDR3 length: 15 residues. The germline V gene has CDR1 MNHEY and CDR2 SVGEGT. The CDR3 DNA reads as TGTGCCAGCAGTTACGTGAAATTTTCGGGACGGTCGGTCTTCTTC. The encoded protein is CASSYVKFSGRSVFF.

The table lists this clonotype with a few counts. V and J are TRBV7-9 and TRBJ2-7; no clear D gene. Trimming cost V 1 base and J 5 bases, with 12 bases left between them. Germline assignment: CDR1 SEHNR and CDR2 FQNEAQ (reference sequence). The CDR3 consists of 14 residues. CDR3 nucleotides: TGTGCCAGCAGCTTAGAGGACGTATCCCACGAGCAGTACTTC. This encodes CASSLEDVSHEQYF.

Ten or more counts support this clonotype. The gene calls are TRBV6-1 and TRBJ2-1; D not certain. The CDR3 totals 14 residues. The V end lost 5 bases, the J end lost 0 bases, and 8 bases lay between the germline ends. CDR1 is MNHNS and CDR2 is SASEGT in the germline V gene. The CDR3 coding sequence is TGTGCCAGCAGTCATATTAGCTCCTACAATGAGCAGTTCTTC. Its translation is CASSHISSYNEQFF.

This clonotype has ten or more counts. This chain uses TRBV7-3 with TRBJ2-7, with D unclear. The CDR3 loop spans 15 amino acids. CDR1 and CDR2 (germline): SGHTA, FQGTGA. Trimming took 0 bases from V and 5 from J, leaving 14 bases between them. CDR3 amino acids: CASSLTGNPANEQYF. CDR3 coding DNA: TGTGCCAGCAGCTTAACGGGGAACCCTGCGAACGAGCAGTACTTC.

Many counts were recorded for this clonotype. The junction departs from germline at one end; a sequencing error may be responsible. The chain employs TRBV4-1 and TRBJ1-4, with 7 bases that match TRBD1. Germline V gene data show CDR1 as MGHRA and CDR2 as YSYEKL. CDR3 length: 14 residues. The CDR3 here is CASRQTGLNEKLFF. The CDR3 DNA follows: TGCGCCAGCCGCCAGACAGGGCTTAATGAAAAACTGTTTTTT.

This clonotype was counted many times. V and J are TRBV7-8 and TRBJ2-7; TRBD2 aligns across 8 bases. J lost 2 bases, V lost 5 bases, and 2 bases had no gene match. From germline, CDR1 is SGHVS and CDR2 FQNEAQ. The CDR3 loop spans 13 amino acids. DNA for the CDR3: TGTGCCAGCAGCCGGGGGGGGGCCTACGAGCAGTACTTC. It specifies CASSRGGAYEQYF.

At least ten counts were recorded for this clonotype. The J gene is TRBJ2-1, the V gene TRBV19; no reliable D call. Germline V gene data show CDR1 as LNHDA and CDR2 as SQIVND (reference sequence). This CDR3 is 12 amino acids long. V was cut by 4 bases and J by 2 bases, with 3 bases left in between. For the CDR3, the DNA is TGTGCCAGTAGTACAGCCTACAATGAGCAGTTCTTC. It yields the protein CASSTAYNEQFF.

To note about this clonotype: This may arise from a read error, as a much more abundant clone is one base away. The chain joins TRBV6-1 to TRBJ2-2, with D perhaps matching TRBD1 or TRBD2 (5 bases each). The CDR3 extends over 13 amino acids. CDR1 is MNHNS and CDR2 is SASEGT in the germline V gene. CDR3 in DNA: TGTGCCAGCAGTGTTCAGGGTACCGGGGAGCTGCTTTTT. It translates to CASSVQGTGELLF.

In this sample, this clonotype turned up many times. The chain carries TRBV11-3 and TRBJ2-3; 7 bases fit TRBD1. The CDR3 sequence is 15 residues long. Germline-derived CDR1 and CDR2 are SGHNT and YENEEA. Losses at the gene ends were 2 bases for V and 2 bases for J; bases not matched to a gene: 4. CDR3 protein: CASSLRGRITDTQYF. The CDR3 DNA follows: TGTGCCAGCAGCTTAAGGGGGCGAATCACAGATACGCAGTATTTT.

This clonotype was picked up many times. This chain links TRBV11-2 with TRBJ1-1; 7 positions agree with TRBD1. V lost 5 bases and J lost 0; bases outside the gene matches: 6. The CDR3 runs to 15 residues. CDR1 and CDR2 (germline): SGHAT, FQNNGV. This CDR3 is CASSRRTGLNTEAFF. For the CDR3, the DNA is TGTGCCAGCAGCCGACGGACAGGCCTGAACACTGAAGCTTTCTTT.

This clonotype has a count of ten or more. The CDR3 nucleotides are TGTGCCACCTCCGGACAGGCCGACTATGGCTACACCTTC. This sequence encodes CATSGQADYGYTF. V usage is TRBV5-4 and J usage is TRBJ1-2, with 7 bases fitting TRBD1. Germline-derived CDR1 and CDR2 are SGHNT and YYREEE (reference sequence). Unmatched junction bases numbered 8, after V lost 9 bases and J lost 3 bases. The CDR3 runs 13 residues. Variable domain in full (rest from reference TRBV5-4 and TRBJ1-2): ETGVTQSPTHLIKTRGQQVTLRCSSQSGHNTVSWYQQALGQGPQFIFQYYREEENGRGNFPPRFSGLQFPNYSSELNVNALELDDSALYLCATSGQADYGYTFGSGTRLTVV.

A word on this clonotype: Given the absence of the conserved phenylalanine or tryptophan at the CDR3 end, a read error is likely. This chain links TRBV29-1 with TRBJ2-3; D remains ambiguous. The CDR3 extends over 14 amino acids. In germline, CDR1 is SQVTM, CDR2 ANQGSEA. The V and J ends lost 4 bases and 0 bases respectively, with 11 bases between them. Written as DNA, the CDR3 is TGCAGCGTTGGTGGTGTGACTAGCACAGATACGCAGTATTTA. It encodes CSVGGVTSTDTQYL.

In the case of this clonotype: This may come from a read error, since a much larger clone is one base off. The CDR3 DNA reads as TGCGCCAAAACCGGCGTGGGGCCTAACTACGAGCAGTACTTC. Protein sequence: CAKTGVGPNYEQYF. The chain recombines TRBV19 with TRBJ2-7; the D gene is possibly TRBD1 (5 bases). The CDR3 has 14 residues. Germline loops: CDR1 LNHDA, CDR2 SQIVND (reference sequence).

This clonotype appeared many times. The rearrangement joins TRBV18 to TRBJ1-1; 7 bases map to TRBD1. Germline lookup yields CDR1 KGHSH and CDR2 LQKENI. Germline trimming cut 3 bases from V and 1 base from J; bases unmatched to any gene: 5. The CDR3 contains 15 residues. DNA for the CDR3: TGTGCCAGCTCACCCCTGGGACAGAGGAACACTGAAGCTTTCTTT. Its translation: CASSPLGQRNTEAFF.

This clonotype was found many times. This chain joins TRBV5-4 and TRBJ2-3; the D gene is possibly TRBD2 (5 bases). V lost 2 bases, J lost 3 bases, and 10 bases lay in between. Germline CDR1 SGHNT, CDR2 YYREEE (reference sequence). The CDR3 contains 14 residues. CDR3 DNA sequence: TGTGCCAGCAGCTTCGAGCGGTATACAGATACGCAGTATTTT. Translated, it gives CASSFERYTDTQYF. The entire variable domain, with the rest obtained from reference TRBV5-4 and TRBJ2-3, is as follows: ETGVTQSPTHLIKTRGQQVTLRCSSQSGHNTVSWYQQALGQGPQFIFQYYREEENGRGNFPPRFSGLQFPNYSSELNVNALELDDSALYLCASSFERYTDTQYFGPGTRLTVL.

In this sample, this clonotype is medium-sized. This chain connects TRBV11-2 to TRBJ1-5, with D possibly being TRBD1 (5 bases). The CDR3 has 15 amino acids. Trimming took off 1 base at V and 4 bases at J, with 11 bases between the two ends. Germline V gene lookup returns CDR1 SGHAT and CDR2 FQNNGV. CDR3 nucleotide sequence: TGTGCCAGCAGCTTAGTAGCAGGGATTAATCAGCCCCAGCATTTT. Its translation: CASSLVAGINQPQHF.

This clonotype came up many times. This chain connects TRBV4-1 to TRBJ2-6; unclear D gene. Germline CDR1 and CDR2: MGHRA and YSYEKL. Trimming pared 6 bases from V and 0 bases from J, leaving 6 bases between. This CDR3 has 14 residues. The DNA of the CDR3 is TGCGCCAGCAGACGGAGCTCTGGGGCCAACGTCCTGACTTTC. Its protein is CASRRSSGANVLTF.